A selection of T cell receptor beta chains follows, all from one sample in a study of CD8 T cells in Susac syndrome. A single record per CDR3 protein comes from TCRdb applying MiXCR to the immunoSEQ multiplex PCR reads. The sample records roughly 200,000 distinct CDR3 sequences, under 95% being singletons. The sequencing sample was made of CD4+ T cells from PBMCs. The receptors were sampled from a human donor with Susac syndrome. CDR3s include the opening cysteine and the closing phenylalanine or tryptophan. D genes are given only for firm matches. Expanded clones get a size class; other rows say once, few or many, or leave the size out.

V gene	D gene	clone size	J gene	CDR3 protein	CDR3 DNA
TRBV7-6	NA	NA	TRBJ1-6	CASSARTGGSPLHF	TGTGCCAGCAGCGCCCGGACGGGGGGTTCACCCCTCCACTTT
TRBV5-1	TRBD1	once	TRBJ2-3	CASRRLGTGRTDTQYF	TGCGCCAGCCGACGGCTTGGGACAGGGCGCACAGATACGCAGTATTTT
TRBV3-1	NA	NA	TRBJ2-5	CASSQDIGGETQYF	TGTGCCAGCAGCCAAGATATTGGAGGGGAGACCCAGTACTTC
TRBV12-3/TRBV12-4	NA	NA	TRBJ2-3	CASSLITQYF	TGTGCCAGCAGTTTAATTACGCAGTATTTT
TRBV6-5	NA	NA	TRBJ1-4	CASKNIGRTEKLFF	TGTGCCAGCAAGAACATAGGGCGCACTGAAAAACTGTTTTTT
TRBV12-3/TRBV12-4	NA	NA	TRBJ1-4	CASSSREKLFF	TGTGCCAGCAGTTCGCGCGAAAAACTGTTTTTT
TRBV12-3/TRBV12-4	NA	NA	TRBJ1-5	CASSTAPGVSNQPQHF	TGTGCCAGCAGTACTGCCCCAGGCGTAAGCAATCAGCCCCAGCATTTT
TRBV3-1	NA	NA	TRBJ1-1	CASSQEAVNTEAFF	TGTGCCAGCAGCCAAGAGGCAGTGAACACTGAAGCTTTCTTT
TRBV15	NA	NA	TRBJ2-7	CATSRGRVDTNEQYF	TGTGCCACCAGCAGAGGCAGGGTAGATACCAACGAGCAGTACTTC
TRBV11-2	NA	NA	TRBJ2-5	CASSLRGPQETQYF	TGTGCCAGCAGCTTAAGAGGGCCCCAAGAGACCCAGTACTTC
TRBV19	TRBD1	NA	TRBJ1-2	CASTRDSGWRYGYTF	TGTGCCAGTACTCGGGACAGCGGTTGGAGGTATGGCTACACCTTC
TRBV5-6	NA	NA	TRBJ2-7	CASSLTPPSSEQYF	TGTGCCAGCAGCTTGACGCCTCCCTCTTCCGAGCAGTACTTC
TRBV7-2	NA	once	TRBJ1-6	CASSLGRSSYNSPLHF	TGTGCCAGCAGCTTAGGGAGGAGCTCCTATAATTCACCCCTCCACTTT
TRBV1	NA	NA	TRBJ1-5	CTSSRGPINSNQPQHF	TGCACCAGCAGCCGGGGTCCCATCAATAGCAATCAGCCCCAGCATTTT
TRBV19	TRBD1	NA	TRBJ1-1	CASRDRVGVVEAFF	TGTGCCAGTAGGGACAGGGTTGGGGTCGTTGAAGCTTTCTTT
TRBV13	TRBD2	few	TRBJ2-1	CASSLVWRGGSNEQFF	TGTGCCAGCAGCTTAGTTTGGCGGGGGGGCAGCAATGAGCAGTTCTTC
TRBV11-2	TRBD1	NA	TRBJ1-3	CASSQGAGTDTIYF	TGTGCCAGCTCACAGGGGGCTGGAACGGACACCATATATTTT
TRBV19	NA	NA	TRBJ1-1	CASSIVQALNTEAFF	TGTGCCAGTAGTATAGTTCAGGCCCTGAACACTGAAGCTTTCTTT
TRBV2	NA	NA	TRBJ1-1	CASSVGAMNTEAFF	TGTGCCTCCTCAGTGGGAGCCATGAACACTGAAGCTTTCTTT
TRBV11-2	TRBD1	once	TRBJ1-2	CASSPNRGSGNYGYTF	TGTGCCAGCAGCCCAAACAGGGGAAGTGGTAACTATGGCTACACCTTC
TRBV4-3	NA	NA	TRBJ2-5	CASSQAVAETQYF	TGCGCCAGCAGCCAAGCTGTAGCGGAGACCCAGTACTTC
TRBV20-1	NA	few	TRBJ2-5	CSGLQETQYF	TGCAGTGGACTACAAGAGACCCAGTACTTC